This is a list of T cell receptor beta chains from one sample in a study of CD8 T cells in ankylosing spondylitis. Each CDR3 protein is one row after TCRdb ran MiXCR on the 5' RACE reads. This table has about 36,000 distinct CDR3 sequences, roughly an eighth appearing once. The sequencing input was synovial fluid, either unsorted or a sorted T cell fraction (not recorded which). Receptor source: a male donor with ankylosing spondylitis. Both conserved end residues are part of each CDR3. Each record gives: CDR3 DNA, CDR3 protein, clone size, J gene, D gene, CDR3 length, V gene. A D gene is named only where the DNA matches it firmly. A clone size is listed for some rows: how often the clone was seen (once, few, many), or a class if it is expanded.

TGTGCCACCAGCACCCGGACAGGGAGGGATGGCTACACCTTC CATSTRTGRDGYTF many TRBJ1-2 TRBD1 14 TRBV15
TGCGCCAGCAGCTCCTGGACTAGCGGGAGGGCTCTCCACGAGCAGTACTTC CASSSWTSGRALHEQYF few TRBJ2-7 TRBD2 17 TRBV5-1
TGTGCCAGCAGCCTAGACAGGCCTCTGGGCTACACCTTC CASSLDRPLGYTF . TRBJ1-2 . 13 TRBV7-9
TGTGCCAGCAGTGCAAACTCTCCAGAGAACACCGGGGAGCTGTTTTTT CASSANSPENTGELFF . TRBJ2-2 . 16 TRBV6-4
TGCGCCAGCAGCTTATGGGCCTCCTACGAGCAGTACTTC CASSLWASYEQYF many TRBJ2-7 . 13 TRBV5-1
TGTGCCAGCAGAGGCGGAGGGAGGAGCACAGATACGCAGTATTTT CASRGGGRSTDTQYF . TRBJ2-3 . 15 TRBV12-3/TRBV12-4
TGTGCCAGCAGCTTAGGGGCTTGGCTAGCCTATCGCGGGCAGTACTTC CASSLGAWLAYRGQYF . TRBJ2-7 . 16 TRBV7-9
TGCGCCAGCAGCCGGTCGGGAGCCTACGAGCAGTACTTC CASSRSGAYEQYF many TRBJ2-7 . 13 TRBV4-1
TGTGCCAGCAGCTCGGACCTAGCGGGGGAAAGCTACAATGAGCAGTTCTTC CASSSDLAGESYNEQFF few TRBJ2-1 TRBD2 17 TRBV7-9
TGTGCCAGCAGTTTGTCTAGCGTAACAGATACGCAGTATTTT CASSLSSVTDTQYF few TRBJ2-3 . 14 TRBV27
TGTGCCAGCAGTTCCCTTGCTAGCGGGAGTGGTGATGAGCAGTTCTTC CASSSLASGSGDEQFF . TRBJ2-1 TRBD2 16 TRBV28
TGTGCCACCAGGTTCCAGCGGGGGGCTTTCTACAATGAGCAGTTCTTC CATRFQRGAFYNEQFF few TRBJ2-1 TRBD2 16 TRBV15
TGCAGTGCCACAATGGTGGGGCTTTTGGCCAAAAACATTCAGTACTTC CSATMVGLLAKNIQYF . TRBJ2-4 . 16 TRBV20-1
TGTGCCTTGTACTTTGGAGCGGGCGAGCAGTACTTC CALYFGAGEQYF few TRBJ2-7 . 12 TRBV30
TGTGCCAGCAGCCCCAGCCCCCAGGCCAGGAACTATGGCTACACCTTC CASSPSPQARNYGYTF few TRBJ1-2 . 16 TRBV7-9
TGCAGTGCTCGCCCCGGATCCGTGAACTACGAGCAGTACTTC CSARPGSVNYEQYF few TRBJ2-7 . 14 TRBV20-1
TGTGCCAGCAGCTCTCGGGGGGCCTCCTACGAGCAGTACTTC CASSSRGASYEQYF many TRBJ2-7 . 14 TRBV5-4
TGTGCCAGCAGACCCCGGGACAGGCCCGAGCAGTACTTC CASRPRDRPEQYF many TRBJ2-7 TRBD1 13 TRBV28
TGTGCCAGCAGCCCGCCGGACCTAATGGGAGAGACCCAGTACTTC CASSPPDLMGETQYF . TRBJ2-5 . 15 TRBV7-9
TGCAGCGCCCCCCGGGGTTCTGAAGCTTTCTTT CSAPRGSEAFF . TRBJ1-1 . 11 TRBV29-1